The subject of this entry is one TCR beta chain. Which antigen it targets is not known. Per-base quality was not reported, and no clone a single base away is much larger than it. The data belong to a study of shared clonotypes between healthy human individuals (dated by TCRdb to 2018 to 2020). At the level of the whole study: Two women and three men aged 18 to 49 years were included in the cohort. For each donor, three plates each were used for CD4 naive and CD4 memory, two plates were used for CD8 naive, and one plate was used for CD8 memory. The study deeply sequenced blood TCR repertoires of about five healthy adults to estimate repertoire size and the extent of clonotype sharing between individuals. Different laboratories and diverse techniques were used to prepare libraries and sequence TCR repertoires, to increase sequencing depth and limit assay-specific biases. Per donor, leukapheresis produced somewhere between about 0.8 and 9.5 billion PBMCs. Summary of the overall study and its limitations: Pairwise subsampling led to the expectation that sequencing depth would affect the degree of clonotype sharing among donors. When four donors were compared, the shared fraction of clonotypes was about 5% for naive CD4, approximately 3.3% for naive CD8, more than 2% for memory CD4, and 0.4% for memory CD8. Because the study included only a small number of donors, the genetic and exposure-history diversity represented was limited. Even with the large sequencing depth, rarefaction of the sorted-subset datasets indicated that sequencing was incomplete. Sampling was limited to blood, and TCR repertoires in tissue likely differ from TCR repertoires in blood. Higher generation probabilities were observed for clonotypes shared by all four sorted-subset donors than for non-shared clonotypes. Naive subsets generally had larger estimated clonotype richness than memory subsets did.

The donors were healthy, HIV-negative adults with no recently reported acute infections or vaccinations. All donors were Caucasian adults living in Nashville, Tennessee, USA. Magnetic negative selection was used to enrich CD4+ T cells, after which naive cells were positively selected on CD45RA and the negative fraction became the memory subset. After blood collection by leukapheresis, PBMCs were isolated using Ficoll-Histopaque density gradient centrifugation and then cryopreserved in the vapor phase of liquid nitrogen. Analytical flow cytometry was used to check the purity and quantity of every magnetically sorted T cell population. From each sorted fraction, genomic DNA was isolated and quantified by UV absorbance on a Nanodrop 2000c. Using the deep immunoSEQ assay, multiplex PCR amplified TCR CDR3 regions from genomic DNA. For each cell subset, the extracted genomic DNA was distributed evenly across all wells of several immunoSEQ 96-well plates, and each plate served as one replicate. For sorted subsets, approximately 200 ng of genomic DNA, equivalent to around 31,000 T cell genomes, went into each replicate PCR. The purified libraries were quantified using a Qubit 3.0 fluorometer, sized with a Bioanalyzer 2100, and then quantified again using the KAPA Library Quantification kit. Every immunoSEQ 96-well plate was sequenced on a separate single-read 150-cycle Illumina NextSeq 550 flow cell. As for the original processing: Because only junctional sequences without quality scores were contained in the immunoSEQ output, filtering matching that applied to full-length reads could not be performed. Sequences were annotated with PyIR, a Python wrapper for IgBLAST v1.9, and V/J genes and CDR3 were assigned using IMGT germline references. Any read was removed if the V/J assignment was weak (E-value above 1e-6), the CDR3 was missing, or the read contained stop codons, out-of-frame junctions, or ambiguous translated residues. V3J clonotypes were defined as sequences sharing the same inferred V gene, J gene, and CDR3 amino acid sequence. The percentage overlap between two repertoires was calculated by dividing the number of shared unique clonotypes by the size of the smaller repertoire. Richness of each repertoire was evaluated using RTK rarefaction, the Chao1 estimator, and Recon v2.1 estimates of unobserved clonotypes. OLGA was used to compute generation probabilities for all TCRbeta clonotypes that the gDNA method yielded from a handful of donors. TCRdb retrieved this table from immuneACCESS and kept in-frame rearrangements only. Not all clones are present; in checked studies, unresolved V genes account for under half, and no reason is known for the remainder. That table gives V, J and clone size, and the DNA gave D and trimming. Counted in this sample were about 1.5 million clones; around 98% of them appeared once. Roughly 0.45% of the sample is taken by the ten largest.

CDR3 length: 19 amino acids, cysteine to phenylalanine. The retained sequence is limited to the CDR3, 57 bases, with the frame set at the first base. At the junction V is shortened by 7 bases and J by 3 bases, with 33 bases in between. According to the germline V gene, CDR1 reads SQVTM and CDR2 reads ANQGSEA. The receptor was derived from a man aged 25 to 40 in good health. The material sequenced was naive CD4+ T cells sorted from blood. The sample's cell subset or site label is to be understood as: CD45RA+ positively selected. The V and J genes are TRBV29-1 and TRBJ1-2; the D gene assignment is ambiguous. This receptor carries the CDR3 CSDISSDPGAEYTDYGYTF. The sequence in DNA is TGCAGCGACATAAGCTCCGACCCGGGAGCCGAATACACGGACTATGGCTACACCTTC.